The 16 T cell receptor beta chains presented below share a single source sample, sequenced in a study of blood T cell repertoires in COVID-19 (dated by TCRdb to 2020 to 2022). The method was the immunoSEQ multiplex PCR assay. This immuneACCESS table, as held by TCRdb, lists in-frame sequences with V and J called but not all clones. Of the missing ones, under half trace to an unresolved V gene in checked studies; the others have no known cause. In this sample the table shows roughly 160,000 clones, roughly 84% of which occur a single time. Of the sample, about an eighth falls within the top ten clones. Sequencing input: PBMCs or T cells enriched from blood (not recorded which). The receptors shown here come from an older woman who had recovered from COVID-19.

The V call is TRBV6-5, the J call TRBJ1-4, with a weak D call TRBD1 (5 bases). V shed 6 bases and J shed 8 bases, with 19 bases lying between them. Germline V CDR1 and CDR2: MNHEY, SVGAGI. This CDR3 is built from 15 residues. CDR3 bases: TGTGCCAGCAGACACGGATGGGGGGTCGAGGAAAAACTGTTTTTT. Translation gives CASRHGWGVEEKLFF.

This chain uses TRBV19 with TRBJ1-1; D uncertain. Germline V gene data show CDR1 as LNHDA and CDR2 as SQIVND (reference sequence). The CDR3 spans 13 residues. Between the trimmed V and J ends, which lost 3 bases and 1 base, there was a span of 6 bases. The CDR3 nucleotides read TGTGCCAGTAGTATTAACACGAACACTGAAGCTTTCTTT. Encoded protein: CASSINTNTEAFF.

This rearrangement joins TRBV19 to TRBJ2-1; D not certain. The CDR3 consists of 11 residues. Trimming took off 5 bases at V and 4 bases at J, with 3 bases between the two ends. CDR1 and CDR2 from the germline V gene are LNHDA and SQIVND (reference sequence). CDR3 in DNA: TGTGCCAGTAGTGAGTACAATGAGCAGTTCTTC. Protein: CASSEYNEQFF.

V is TRBV13 and J is TRBJ2-1, with D perhaps matching TRBD2 (5 bases). CDR1 and CDR2 from the germline V gene are PRHDT and FYEKMQ (reference sequence). This CDR3 is 14 amino acids long. V was trimmed by 3 bases and J by 8 bases, leaving 14 bases between them. CDR3 coding DNA: TGTGCCAGCAGCTTGAGAGGGTCGGGTCATGAGCAGTTCTTC. It is translated as CASSLRGSGHEQFF.

V and J are TRBV5-1 and TRBJ2-7; a possible D gene is TRBD1 (5 bases). V was clipped by 3 bases and J by 6 bases, with 10 bases between them. The CDR3 contains 12 residues. Germline CDR1 reads SGHRS; CDR2 reads YFSETQ. Here the CDR3 DNA reads TGCGCCAGCAGCTCCCAGGGTGGCGAGCAGTACTTC. Translation gives CASSSQGGEQYF.

This sequence joins TRBV5-1 and TRBJ1-4; the match to TRBD1 covers 11 bases. Trimming took 5 bases from V and 7 from J; bases not matched to a gene: 4. Germline V CDR1 and CDR2: SGHRS, YFSETQ. The CDR3 sequence is 14 residues long. CDR3 bases: TGCGCCAGCAGTCGGGGACAGGGGGGTGAAAAACTGTTTTTT. Protein: CASSRGQGGEKLFF.

A few counts support this clone. V is TRBV30 and J is TRBJ2-6; D call uncertain. Per germline, CDR1 GTSNPN and CDR2 SVGIG (reference sequence). This CDR3 has 14 residues. V was clipped by 1 base and J by 4 bases, with 8 bases between them. The CDR3 sequence is CAWSASPGANVLTF. The CDR3 bases are TGTGCCTGGAGTGCCTCCCCGGGGGCCAACGTCCTGACTTTC.

This chain uses TRBV2 with TRBJ1-6; the D gene is possibly TRBD1 (6 bases). The CDR3 is 16 residues long. Trimming left V 6 bases short and J 5 bases short, with 17 bases between. Germline CDR1 is SNHLY and CDR2 is FYNNEI. The CDR3 loop is CASRLDSPTNNSPLHF. The CDR3 DNA sequence: TGTGCCAGCAGGTTGGACAGCCCAACTAATAATTCACCCCTCCACTTT.

This chain connects TRBV9 to TRBJ2-7, with 8 bases that match TRBD1. The trim removed 0 bases at V and 3 bases at J, leaving 5 bases unmatched. CDR3 length equals 15 residues. Germline V gene sequence: CDR1 SGDLS, CDR2 YYNGEE. DNA of the CDR3: TGTGCCAGCAGCGTAGGGGGACAGGAGAACTACGAGCAGTACTTC. Its protein product is CASSVGGQENYEQYF.

The rearrangement uses TRBV5-1 and TRBJ1-2, with 7 bases lining up with TRBD1. The CDR3 totals 15 residues. In germline, CDR1 is SGHRS, CDR2 YFSETQ. Trimming at V came to 4 bases and at J to 7 bases, leaving 13 bases not matched to a gene. CDR3 region: CASSNRTGLGRGYTF. The CDR3 DNA follows: TGCGCCAGCAGCAACCGGACAGGATTAGGCCGTGGCTACACCTTC.

This clone occurred a few times. The chain joins TRBV6-5 to TRBJ1-6; the D gene is possibly TRBD1 (5 bases). Germline CDR1 and CDR2: MNHEY and SVGAGI. There are 15 residues in the CDR3. The V and J ends lost 11 bases and 0 bases respectively, with 14 bases between them. The CDR3 DNA reads TGTGCCGTGGGGGGTATGGGCTCCTATAATTCACCCCTCCACTTT. Protein sequence: CAVGGMGSYNSPLHF.

The chain is built from TRBV27 and TRBJ2-5, with D possibly matching TRBD2 (5 bases). The V end was cut by 8 bases, the J end by 5 bases, with 18 bases between. Looked up from germline, CDR1 is MNHEY and CDR2 is SMNVEV (reference sequence). CDR3 length: 14 residues. The CDR3 reads CASHRGHRGETQYF. The CDR3 bases are TGTGCCAGCCACCGGGGTCATCGAGGGGAGACCCAGTACTTC.

For this clone: Other DNA sequences in the same sample also yield this CDR3. The chain has TRBV3-1 (or the pseudogene TRBV3-2) and TRBJ2-7, with 11 bases fitting TRBD2. Germline-derived CDR1 and CDR2 are LGHDT and YNNKEL (reference sequence). The trim removed 0 bases at V and 5 bases at J, leaving 3 bases unmatched. This CDR3 region has 15 residues. The CDR3 reads CASSQDLLAGDEQYF. CDR3 in DNA: TGTGCCAGCAGCCAAGACTTACTAGCGGGAGACGAGCAGTACTTC.

CDR3 in amino acids: CASSYSGGRSNEKLFF. In DNA form, the CDR3 reads TGTGCCAGCAGTTACTCGGGGGGGCGATCTAATGAAAAACTGTTTTTT. The chain has TRBV6-5 and TRBJ1-4; D is possibly TRBD1 (6 bases). Germline loops: CDR1 MNHEY, CDR2 SVGAGI. The CDR3 contains 16 residues. Trimming removed 0 bases at V and 3 bases at J, with 11 bases between.

This clone appeared a few times. The V call is TRBV19, the J call TRBJ1-6; 7 bases match TRBD1. CDR3 length: 15 residues. V gave up 6 bases and J gave up 10 bases; unmatched junction bases: 12. Germline lookup yields CDR1 LNHDA and CDR2 SQIVND (reference sequence). The CDR3 region is CASRVIQGKGSPLHF. CDR3 nucleotides: TGTGCCAGTAGGGTCATACAGGGGAAAGGCTCACCCCTCCACTTT.

The chain couples TRBV7-2 to TRBJ2-7; TRBD1 matches 8 bases. Germline CDR1 and CDR2: SGHTA and FQGNSA. This CDR3 spans 15 amino acids. The ends lost 5 bases at V and 4 bases at J; junction bases unmatched: 10. The CDR3 is CASSPTGAFGYEQYF. The CDR3 DNA is TGTGCCAGCAGCCCGACAGGGGCATTCGGTTACGAGCAGTACTTC.